This TCR beta chain was captured by sequencing in a study of radiation and T cells in renal cell carcinoma. Treatment denoted: treatment-naive control, cytoreductive nephrectomy. Sequencing used immunoSEQ multiplex PCR; TCRdb keeps in-frame clones, though not all of them. The sample has 20,000 to 25,000 clones; about 62% are singletons. CDR1 SGHTA and CDR2 FQGNSA come from the germline V gene. The CDR3 loop spans 17 amino acids. The V end lost 5 bases, the J end lost 4 bases, and 20 bases lay between the germline ends. Concerning this clone: No antigen is known for it.

Broader study findings: Only small tumor regions of 0.8 to 1 g were sampled. Dominant CDR3 motifs occupied more repertoire in irradiated than control tumors. Top 100 clonotypes averaged about 50% in irradiated versus roughly 43% in nephrectomy-only tumors.

This clonotype was sampled from a man between 40 and 49 years old with renal cell carcinoma. The sequences come from tumor tissue, collected from a patient whose treatment was nephrectomy without radiotherapy. V usage is TRBV7-2 and J usage is TRBJ2-2; the D gene is possibly TRBD2 (5 bases). CDR3: CASSVRGEGTFTGELFF. The CDR3 bases are TGTGCCAGCAGCGTACGGGGTGAAGGCACTTTCACCGGGGAGCTGTTTTTT. Full variable domain (rest looked up from reference TRBV7-2 and TRBJ2-2): GAGVSQSPSNKVTEKGKDVELRCDPISGHTALYWYRQSLGQGLEFLIYFQGNSAPDKSGLPSDRFSAERTGGSVSTLTIQRTQQEDSAVYLCASSVRGEGTFTGELFFGEGSRLTVL.